This T cell receptor beta chain was captured by sequencing in a study of PD-L1 blockade in urothelial cancer (dated by TCRdb to 2017 to 2019). With respect to the entire study: Therapy was started around 2014 for all patients, and atezolizumab 1,200 mg was administered intravenously every 3 weeks. Twenty-five of 29 patients were males with bladder-origin urothelial cancer, and about 65% of the roughly 30 reported a prior smoking history. An ECOG performance status of 0 or 1 was recorded for the patients, and 0 to 3 prior chemotherapy regimens had been received by the patients. Blood samples were analyzed at two time points: 3 weeks after treatment start (second dose) and 6 weeks after treatment start. Blood samples yielded a median of 141,255 T cells and around 80,000 unique TCRs, with median clonality approximately 0.08. An exploratory multi-omic analysis was conducted of the somatic, immune and clinical correlates of response to PD-L1 blockade with atezolizumab in urothelial cancer. Pretreatment tumor samples and matched peripheral blood, collected serially before and after atezolizumab treatment, underwent TCR sequencing. Progression-free survival longer than 6 months counted as durable clinical benefit, and TCR features were additionally tested against both progression-free and overall survival. Whole exome sequencing and RNA sequencing of pretreatment tumors were performed alongside TCR sequencing in the same patients. Eight to ten patients achieved durable clinical benefit and around 19 did not. Some 30 patients had pretreatment blood TCR-seq, roughly 25 had at least one posttreatment blood collection, and roughly 25 had tumor TCR-seq. Summary of the overall study and its limitations: Because of the small sample size (n of about 30) and the many exploratory analyses performed, the results are intended to be regarded as hypothesis-generating. Improved progression-free and overall survival was associated with having pretreatment peripheral blood TCR clonality below the median. At 3 weeks after the start of treatment, tumor-associated TCR clones in peripheral blood had expanded more in patients with durable benefit (n ≈ 22, p = 0.022).

A cohort of around 28 patients with locally advanced or metastatic urothelial carcinoma, treated at Memorial Sloan Kettering on a trial protocol, was included. Peripheral blood mononuclear cells were collected from each patient pretreatment and during treatment, giving between 1 and 8 total time points per patient. The Qiagen DNeasy Blood extraction kit was used to purify genomic DNA from total PBMCs and from tumor samples. Collected pretreatment and during treatment, PBMCs were isolated and stored as previously described. The CDR3 covers 15 residues, taking in both the cysteine and the phenylalanine. The kept DNA is CDR3 alone, 45 bases in frame from the first base. V is shortened by 2 bases, J by 5 bases, and the region joining them spans 12 bases. The germline V gene encodes CDR1 KGHSH and CDR2 LQKENI. Synthetic TCR analog templates were spiked into each PCR to estimate absolute template abundance from read counts. TCRbeta CDR3 regions were amplified from genomic DNA with bias-controlled V and J gene primers using the immunoSEQ assay. Sequencing of rearranged TCRbeta segments was performed at approximately 20X coverage. As for how the authors treated the data: Sequencing errors were corrected by clustering and CDR3s were annotated against IMGT to assign V, D and J genes. Downstream analyses used only productive TCRbeta rearrangements, leaving out any out-of-frame or stop-codon sequences. Clonality was computed as one minus Shannon entropy normalized by the log of the number of unique productive sequences. Fisher's exact test with Benjamini-Hochberg correction, using a cutoff of adjusted p below 0.01, was how clones that differed between time points or between blood and tumor were identified. The source is immuneACCESS, and TCRdb retained only in-frame sequences with V and J called. Part of the clones is not carried over; for the studies checked, unresolved V genes explain less than half of this, and the remainder is unexplained. Clone size and the V and J calls come from that table; the DNA yielded D and trimming. The sample has around 120,000 clones on record, around 85% of them singletons. The ten largest account for 2% to 2.5% of the sample.

Concerning this clone itself: The antigen it recognizes is unknown. Per-base quality was not reported, and no clone a single base away is much larger than it.

This receptor chain uses TRBV18 and TRBJ2-2, with the D segment identity uncertain. The sample here was PBMCs, taken around atezolizumab (anti-PD-L1) treatment. The origin of this receptor is a man in his fifties with urothelial cancer. The bases read TGTGCCAGCTCACCATTAAGTCCGAGTACCGGGGAGCTGTTTTTT. It encodes CASSPLSPSTGELFF. Beyond the CDR3, the reference TRBV18 and TRBJ2-2 genes provide the residues; the full variable domain reads: NAGVMQNPRHLVRRRGQEARLRCSPMKGHSHVYWYRQLPEEGLKFMVYLQKENIIDESGMPKERFSAEFPKEGPSILRIQQVVRGDSAAYFCASSPLSPSTGELFFGEGSRLTVL.